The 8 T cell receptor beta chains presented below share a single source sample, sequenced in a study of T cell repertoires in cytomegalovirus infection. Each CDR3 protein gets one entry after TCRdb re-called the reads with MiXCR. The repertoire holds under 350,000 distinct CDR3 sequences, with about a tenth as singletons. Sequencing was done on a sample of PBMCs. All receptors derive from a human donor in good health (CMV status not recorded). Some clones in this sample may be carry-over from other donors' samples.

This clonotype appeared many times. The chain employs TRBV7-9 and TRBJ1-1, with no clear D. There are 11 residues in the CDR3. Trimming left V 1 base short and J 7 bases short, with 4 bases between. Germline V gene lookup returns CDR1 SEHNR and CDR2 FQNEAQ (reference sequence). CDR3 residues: CASSLVDEAFF. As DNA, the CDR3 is TGTGCCAGCAGCTTAGTAGATGAAGCTTTCTTT. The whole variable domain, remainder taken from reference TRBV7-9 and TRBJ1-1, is DTGVSQNPRHKITKRGQNVTFRCDPISEHNRLYWYRQTLGQGPEFLTYFQNEAQLEKSRLLSDRFSAERPKGSFSTLEIQRTEQGDSAMYLCASSLVDEAFFGQGTRLTVV.

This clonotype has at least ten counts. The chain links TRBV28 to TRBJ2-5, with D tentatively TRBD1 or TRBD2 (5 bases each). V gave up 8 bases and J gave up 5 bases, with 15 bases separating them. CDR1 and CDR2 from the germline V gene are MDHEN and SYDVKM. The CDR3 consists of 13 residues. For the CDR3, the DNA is TGTGCCAGCGGGGGTGGGCACTCGGAGACCCAGTACTTC. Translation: CASGGGHSETQYF.

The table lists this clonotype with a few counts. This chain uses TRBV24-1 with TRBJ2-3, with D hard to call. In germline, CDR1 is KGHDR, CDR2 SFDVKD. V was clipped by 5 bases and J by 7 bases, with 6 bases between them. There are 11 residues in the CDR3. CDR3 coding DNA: TGTGCCACCAGTGCGGCGAATACGCAGTATTTT. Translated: CATSAANTQYF.

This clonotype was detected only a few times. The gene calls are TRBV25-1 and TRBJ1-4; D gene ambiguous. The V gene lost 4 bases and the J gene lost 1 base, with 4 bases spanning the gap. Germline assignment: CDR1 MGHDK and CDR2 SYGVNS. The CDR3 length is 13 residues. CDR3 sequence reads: CASSGETNEKLFF. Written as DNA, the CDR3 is TGTGCCAGCAGTGGGGAAACTAATGAAAAACTGTTTTTT.

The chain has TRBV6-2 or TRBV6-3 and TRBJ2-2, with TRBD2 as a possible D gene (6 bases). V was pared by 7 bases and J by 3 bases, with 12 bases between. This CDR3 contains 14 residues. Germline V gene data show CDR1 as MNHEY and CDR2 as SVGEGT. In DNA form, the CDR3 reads TGTGCCAGCACTCGGGGGTTGGACACCGGGGAGCTGTTTTTT. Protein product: CASTRGLDTGELFF.

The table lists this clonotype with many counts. CDR3: CASSVEGWTPLHF. For the CDR3, the DNA is TGTGCCAGCAGTGTAGAGGGGTGGACACCCCTCCACTTT. The chain combines TRBV28 with TRBJ1-6; D might be TRBD1 (5 bases). The germline V gene has CDR1 MDHEN and CDR2 SYDVKM. This CDR3 is 13 amino acids long. V was trimmed by 5 bases and J by 11 bases, leaving 13 bases between them.

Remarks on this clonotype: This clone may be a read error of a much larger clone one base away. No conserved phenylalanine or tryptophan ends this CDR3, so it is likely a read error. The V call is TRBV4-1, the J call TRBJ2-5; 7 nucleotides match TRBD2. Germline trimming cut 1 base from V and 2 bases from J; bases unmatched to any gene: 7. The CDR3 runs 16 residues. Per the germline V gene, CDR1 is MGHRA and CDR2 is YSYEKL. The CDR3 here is CASSQVAGVGQETQYY. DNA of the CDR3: TGCGCCAGCAGCCAAGTGGCGGGGGTGGGTCAAGAGACCCAGTACTAC.

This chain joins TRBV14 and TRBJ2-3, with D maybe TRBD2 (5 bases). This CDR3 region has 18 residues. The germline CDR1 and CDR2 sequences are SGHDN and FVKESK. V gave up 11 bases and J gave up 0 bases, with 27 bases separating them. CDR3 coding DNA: TGTGCCGGACCTATAAGCGGTGTGGGGAAACTTAGCACAGATACGCAGTATTTT. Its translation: CAGPISGVGKLSTDTQYF.